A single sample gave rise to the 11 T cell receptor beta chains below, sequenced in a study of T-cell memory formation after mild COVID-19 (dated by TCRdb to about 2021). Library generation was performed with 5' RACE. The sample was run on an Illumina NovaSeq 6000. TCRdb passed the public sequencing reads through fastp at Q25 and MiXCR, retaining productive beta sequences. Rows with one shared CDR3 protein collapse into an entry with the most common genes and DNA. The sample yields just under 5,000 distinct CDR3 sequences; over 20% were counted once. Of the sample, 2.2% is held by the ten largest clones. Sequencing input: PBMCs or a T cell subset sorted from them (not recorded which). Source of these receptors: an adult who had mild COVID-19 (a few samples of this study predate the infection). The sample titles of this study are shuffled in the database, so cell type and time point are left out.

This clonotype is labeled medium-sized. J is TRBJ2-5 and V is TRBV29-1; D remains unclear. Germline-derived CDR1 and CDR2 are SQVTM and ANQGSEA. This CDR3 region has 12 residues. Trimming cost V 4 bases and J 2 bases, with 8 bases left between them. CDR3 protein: CSVGVIQETQYF. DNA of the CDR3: TGCAGCGTTGGAGTTATTCAAGAGACCCAGTACTTC. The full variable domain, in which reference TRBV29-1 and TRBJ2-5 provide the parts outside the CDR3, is SAVISQKPSRDICQRGTSLTIQCQVDSQVTMMFWYRQQPGQSLTLIATANQGSEATYESGFVIDKFPISRPNLTFSTLTVSNMSPEDSSIYLCSVGVIQETQYFGPGTRLLVL.

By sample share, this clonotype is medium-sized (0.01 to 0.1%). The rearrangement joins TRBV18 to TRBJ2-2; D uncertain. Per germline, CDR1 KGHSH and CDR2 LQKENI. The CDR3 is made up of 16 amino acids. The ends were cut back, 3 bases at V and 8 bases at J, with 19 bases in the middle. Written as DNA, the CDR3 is TGTGCCAGCTCACCCTATCGGCAGCAGCTTTTGGGGGAGCTGTTTTTT. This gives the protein CASSPYRQQLLGELFF.

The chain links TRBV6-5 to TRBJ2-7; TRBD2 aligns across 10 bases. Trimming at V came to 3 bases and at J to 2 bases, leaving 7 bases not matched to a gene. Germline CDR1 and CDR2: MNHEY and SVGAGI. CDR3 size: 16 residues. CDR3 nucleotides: TGTGCCAGCAGTTATTCAGGACTAGCGGTGGCCTACGAGCAGTACTTC. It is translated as CASSYSGLAVAYEQYF.

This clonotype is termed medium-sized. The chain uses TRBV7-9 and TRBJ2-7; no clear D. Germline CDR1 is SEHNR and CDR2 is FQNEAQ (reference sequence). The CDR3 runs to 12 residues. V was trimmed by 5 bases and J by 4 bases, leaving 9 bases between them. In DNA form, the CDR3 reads TGTGCCAGCAGCCCCTTAGTATACGAGCAGTACTTC. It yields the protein CASSPLVYEQYF.

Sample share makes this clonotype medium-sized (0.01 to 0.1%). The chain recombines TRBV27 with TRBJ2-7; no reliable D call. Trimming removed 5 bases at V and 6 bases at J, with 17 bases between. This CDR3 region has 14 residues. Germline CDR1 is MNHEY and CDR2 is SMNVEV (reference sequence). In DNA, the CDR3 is TGTGCCAGCAGTCTGACATCTTTGGGATTCGAGCAGTACTTC. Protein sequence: CASSLTSLGFEQYF.

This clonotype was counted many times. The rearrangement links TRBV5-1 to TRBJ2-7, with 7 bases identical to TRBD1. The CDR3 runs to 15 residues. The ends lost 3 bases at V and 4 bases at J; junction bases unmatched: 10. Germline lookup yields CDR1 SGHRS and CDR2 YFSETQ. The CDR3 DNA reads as TGCGCCAGCAGCTCGAATACAGGGGAAACATACGAGCAGTACTTC. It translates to CASSSNTGETYEQYF.

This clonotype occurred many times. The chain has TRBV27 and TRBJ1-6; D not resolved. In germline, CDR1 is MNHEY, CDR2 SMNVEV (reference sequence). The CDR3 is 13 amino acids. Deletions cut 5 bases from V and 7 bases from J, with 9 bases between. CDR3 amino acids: CASSHEGNSPLHF. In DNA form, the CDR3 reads TGTGCCAGCAGTCACGAGGGAAATTCACCCCTCCACTTT.

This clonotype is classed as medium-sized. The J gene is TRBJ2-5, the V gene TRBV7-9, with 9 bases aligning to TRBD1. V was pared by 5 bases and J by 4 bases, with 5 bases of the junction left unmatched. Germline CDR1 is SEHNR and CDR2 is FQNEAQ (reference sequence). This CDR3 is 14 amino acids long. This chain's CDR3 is CASSATGGSETQYF. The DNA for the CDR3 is TGTGCCAGCAGCGCAACAGGGGGCTCAGAGACCCAGTACTTC.

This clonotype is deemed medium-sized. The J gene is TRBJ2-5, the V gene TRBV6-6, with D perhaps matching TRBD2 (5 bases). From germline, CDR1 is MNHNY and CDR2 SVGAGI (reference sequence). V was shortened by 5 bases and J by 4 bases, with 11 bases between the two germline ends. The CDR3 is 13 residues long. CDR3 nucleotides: TGTGCCAGCAGTCCCAACGGGGTAGAGACCCAGTACTTC. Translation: CASSPNGVETQYF.

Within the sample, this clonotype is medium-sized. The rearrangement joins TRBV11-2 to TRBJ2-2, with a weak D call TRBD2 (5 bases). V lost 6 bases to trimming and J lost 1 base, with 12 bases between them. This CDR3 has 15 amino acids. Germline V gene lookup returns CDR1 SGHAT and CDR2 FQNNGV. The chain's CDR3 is CASSTREKNTGELFF. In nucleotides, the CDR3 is TGTGCCAGCAGTACCCGGGAAAAGAACACCGGGGAGCTGTTTTTT.

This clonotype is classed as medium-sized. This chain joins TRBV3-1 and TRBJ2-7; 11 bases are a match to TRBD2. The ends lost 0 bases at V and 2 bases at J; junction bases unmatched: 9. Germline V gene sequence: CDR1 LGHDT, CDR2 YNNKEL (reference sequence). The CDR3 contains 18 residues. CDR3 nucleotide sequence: TGTGCCAGCAGCCAAGAAAGAGGCACTAGCGGGGGAGCCTACGAGCAGTACTTC. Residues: CASSQERGTSGGAYEQYF.